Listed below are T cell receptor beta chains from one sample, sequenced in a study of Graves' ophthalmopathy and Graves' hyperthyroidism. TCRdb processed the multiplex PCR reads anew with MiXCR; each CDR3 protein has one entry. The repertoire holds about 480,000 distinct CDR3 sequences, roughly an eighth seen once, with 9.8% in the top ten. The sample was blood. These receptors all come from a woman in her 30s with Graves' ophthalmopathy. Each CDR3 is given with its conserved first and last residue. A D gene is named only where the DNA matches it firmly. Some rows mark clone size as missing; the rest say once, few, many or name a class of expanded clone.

TGCGCCAGCAGCCAAGGGAGAACTGAAGCTTTCTTT,CASSQGRTEAFF,TRBV4-1,TRBJ1-1,NA,many
TGTGCCAGCAGCTTAGTCAGGGGAAGGGATCAGCCCCAGCATTTT,CASSLVRGRDQPQHF,TRBV7-8,TRBJ1-5,NA,many
TGTGCCAGCAGCCCTGCGAGGGGGGGCGCGGGCACCGGGGAGCTGTTTTTT,CASSPARGGAGTGELFF,TRBV11-2,TRBJ2-2,NA,many
TGTGCCAGCAGCCACGAGCGGAACTATGGCTACACCTTC,CASSHERNYGYTF,TRBV3-1,TRBJ1-2,NA,NA
TGTGCCAGCAGTATAGCGGGAGGGCCCTCGGAGACCCAGTACTTC,CASSIAGGPSETQYF,TRBV12-3/TRBV12-4,TRBJ2-5,TRBD2,few
TGTGCCTGTAGAGCAGGTCCTGGGTCACCCCTCCACTTT,CACRAGPGSPLHF,TRBV30,TRBJ1-6,NA,many
TGCGCCAGCAGCGGGTGGGGACAGGGCGTCGGTGAAGCTTTCTTT,CASSGWGQGVGEAFF,TRBV5-1,TRBJ1-1,TRBD1,few
TGCAGCGTTGAGGGCGACAGGGGAAGAGGTGGCTACACCTTC,CSVEGDRGRGGYTF,TRBV29-1,TRBJ1-2,TRBD1,many
TGTGCCAGCAGCACAGGGGGCTTATCCCTCTACGGGCAGTACTTC,CASSTGGLSLYGQYF,TRBV28,TRBJ2-7,TRBD1,many
TGTGCCAGCACCCCGGGACATACCAACACCGGGGAGCTGTTTTTT,CASTPGHTNTGELFF,TRBV19,TRBJ2-2,NA,many
TGCGCCAGCAGCCAAGATCAGGAGACTCGCCCACCCAGGGAGCTGTTTTTT,CASSQDQETRPPRELFF,TRBV4-1,TRBJ2-2,NA,NA
TGTGCCAGCAGCTCCGGGGGTGACAGGGCTACTTGGGAGACCCAGTACTTC,CASSSGGDRATWETQYF,TRBV5-4,TRBJ2-5,NA,few
TGTGCCAGCAGCTCCCGACAGGGCAAGAGGGCGAACACTGAAGCTTTCTTT,CASSSRQGKRANTEAFF,TRBV28,TRBJ1-1,TRBD1,many
TGTGCCAGCAGCTCCCGTATCACATGGACCCAGTACTTC,CASSSRITWTQYF,TRBV11-3,TRBJ2-5,NA,many
TGTGCCAGCAGTGCTCTAGCGGGGGGCTCCTACGAGCAGTACTTC,CASSALAGGSYEQYF,TRBV6-1,TRBJ2-7,TRBD2,many
TGTGCCAGCAGCCCCGAGGAGGGGGCCCACTATGGCTACACCTTC,CASSPEEGAHYGYTF,TRBV9,TRBJ1-2,TRBD1,many
TGTGCCAGCACGGGAGGGCCTTCCTACGAGCAGTACTTC,CASTGGPSYEQYF,TRBV28,TRBJ2-7,TRBD2,many
TGTGCCAGCAGTCCAGGGGGACACACCCTATCCGAGCAGTACTTC,CASSPGGHTLSEQYF,TRBV28,TRBJ2-7,TRBD1,NA
TGTGCCAGCAGCTCATCCCCCCCCGGGGGCGAGGGTGAAGCTTTCTTT,CASSSSPPGGEGEAFF,TRBV6-1,TRBJ1-1,NA,many
TGTGCCAGCAGCCACATAACAAGGGACCGCTTGGGTGGCTACACCTTC,CASSHITRDRLGGYTF,TRBV14,TRBJ1-2,NA,NA
TGCGCCAGCAGCCTTGGACAGACGGTGAACACTGAAGCTTTCTTT,CASSLGQTVNTEAFF,TRBV5-1,TRBJ1-1,NA,many
TGTGCCCGCAGCACCCGGGACGGACCTTACGAGCAGTACTTC,CARSTRDGPYEQYF,TRBV3-1,TRBJ2-7,NA,NA
TGTGCCAGCAGTGAAGTTCGGGTGGACCGCATCTATGGCTACACCTTC,CASSEVRVDRIYGYTF,TRBV2,TRBJ1-2,NA,many
TGTGCCAGCAGTTCCTCGGGACGGCCCGTCTCCTACGAGCAGTACTTC,CASSSSGRPVSYEQYF,TRBV27,TRBJ2-7,NA,many
TGTGCCAGCAGCTCAGAGCGACTAGCGGGAACCGGGGAGCTGTTTTTT,CASSSERLAGTGELFF,TRBV7-8,TRBJ2-2,TRBD2,many
TGTGCCAGCAGTGTTTCCAGGAACACTGAAGCTTTCTTT,CASSVSRNTEAFF,TRBV2,TRBJ1-1,NA,many
TGTGCCAGCAGTAGCCGGGACAGGGGGTCCGGGGAGCTGTTTTTT,CASSSRDRGSGELFF,TRBV6-1,TRBJ2-2,TRBD1,few